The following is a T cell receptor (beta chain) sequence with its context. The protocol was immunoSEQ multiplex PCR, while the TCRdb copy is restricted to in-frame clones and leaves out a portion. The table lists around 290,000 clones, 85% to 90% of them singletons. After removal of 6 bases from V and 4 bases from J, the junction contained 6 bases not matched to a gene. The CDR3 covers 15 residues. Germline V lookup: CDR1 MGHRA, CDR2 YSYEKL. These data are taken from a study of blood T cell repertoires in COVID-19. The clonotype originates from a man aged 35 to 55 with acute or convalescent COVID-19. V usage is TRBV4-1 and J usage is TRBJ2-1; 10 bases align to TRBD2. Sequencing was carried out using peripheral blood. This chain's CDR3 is CASRESSGGYNEQFF. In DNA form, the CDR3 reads TGCGCCAGCAGAGAATCTAGCGGGGGATACAATGAGCAGTTCTTC.